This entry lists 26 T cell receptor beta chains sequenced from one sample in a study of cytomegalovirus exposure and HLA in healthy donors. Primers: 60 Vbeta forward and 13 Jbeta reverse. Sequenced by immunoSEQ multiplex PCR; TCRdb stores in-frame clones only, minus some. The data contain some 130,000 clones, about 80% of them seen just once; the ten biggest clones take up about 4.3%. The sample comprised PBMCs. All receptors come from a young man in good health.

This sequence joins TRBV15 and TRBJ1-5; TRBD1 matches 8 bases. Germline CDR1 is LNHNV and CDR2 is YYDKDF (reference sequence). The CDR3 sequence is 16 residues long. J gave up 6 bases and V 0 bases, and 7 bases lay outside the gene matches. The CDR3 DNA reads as TGTGCCACCAGCAGAGATCGAGGACAGGGTGGTCAGCCCCAGCATTTT. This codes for CATSRDRGQGGQPQHF.

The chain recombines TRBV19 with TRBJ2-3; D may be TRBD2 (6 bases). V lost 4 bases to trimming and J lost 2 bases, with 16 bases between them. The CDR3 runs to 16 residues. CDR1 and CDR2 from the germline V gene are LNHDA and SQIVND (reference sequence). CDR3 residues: CASSTPGLPTTDTQYF. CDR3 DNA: TGTGCCAGTAGTACTCCGGGACTTCCCACCACAGATACGCAGTATTTT.

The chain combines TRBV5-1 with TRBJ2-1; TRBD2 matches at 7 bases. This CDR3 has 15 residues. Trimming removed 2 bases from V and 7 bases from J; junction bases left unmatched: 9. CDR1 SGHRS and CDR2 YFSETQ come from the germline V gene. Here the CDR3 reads CASSFGGLGENEQFF. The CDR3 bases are TGCGCCAGCAGCTTTGGAGGACTAGGTGAGAATGAGCAGTTCTTC.

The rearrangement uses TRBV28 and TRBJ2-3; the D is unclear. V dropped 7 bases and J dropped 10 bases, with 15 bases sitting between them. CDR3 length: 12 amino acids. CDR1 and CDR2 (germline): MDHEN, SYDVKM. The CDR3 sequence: CASTKMAASQYF. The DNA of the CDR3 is TGTGCCAGCACAAAAATGGCGGCCTCGCAGTATTTT.

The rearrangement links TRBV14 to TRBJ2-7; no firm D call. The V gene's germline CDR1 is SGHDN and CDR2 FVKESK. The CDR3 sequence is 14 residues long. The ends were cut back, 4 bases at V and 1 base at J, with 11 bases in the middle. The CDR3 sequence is CASSRSQWSYEQYF. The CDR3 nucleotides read TGTGCCAGCAGCCGTTCACAGTGGTCCTACGAGCAGTACTTC.

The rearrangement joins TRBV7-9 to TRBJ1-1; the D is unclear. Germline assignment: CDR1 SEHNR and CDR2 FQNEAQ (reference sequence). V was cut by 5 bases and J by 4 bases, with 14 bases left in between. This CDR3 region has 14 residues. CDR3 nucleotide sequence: TGTGCCAGCAGCCCCTGGCGGGGAGGCACTGAAGCTTTCTTT. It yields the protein CASSPWRGGTEAFF.

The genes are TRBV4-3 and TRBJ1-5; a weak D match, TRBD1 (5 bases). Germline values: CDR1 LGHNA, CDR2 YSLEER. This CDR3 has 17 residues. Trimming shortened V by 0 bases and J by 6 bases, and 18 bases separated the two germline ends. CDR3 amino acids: CASSQELQGLLVQPQHF. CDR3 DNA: TGCGCCAGCAGCCAAGAACTTCAGGGCTTACTCGTTCAGCCCCAGCATTTT.

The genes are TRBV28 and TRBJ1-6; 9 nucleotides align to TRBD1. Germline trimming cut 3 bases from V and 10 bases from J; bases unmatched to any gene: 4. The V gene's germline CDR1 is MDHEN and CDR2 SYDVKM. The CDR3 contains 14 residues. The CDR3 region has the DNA TGTGCCAGCAGTTTGGGGGACAGGGCGTCACCCCTCCACTTT. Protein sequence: CASSLGDRASPLHF. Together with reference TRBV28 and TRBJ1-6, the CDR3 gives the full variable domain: DVKVTQSSRYLVKRTGEKVFLECVQDMDHENMFWYRQDPGLGLRLIYFSYDVKMKEKGDIPEGYSVSREKKERFSLILESASTNQTSMYLCASSLGDRASPLHFGNGTRLTVT.

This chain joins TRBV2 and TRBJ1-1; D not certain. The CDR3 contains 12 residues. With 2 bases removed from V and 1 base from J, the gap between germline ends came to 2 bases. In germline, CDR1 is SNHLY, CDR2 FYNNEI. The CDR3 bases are TGTGCCAGCAGTGAACGGAACACTGAAGCTTTCTTT. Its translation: CASSERNTEAFF.

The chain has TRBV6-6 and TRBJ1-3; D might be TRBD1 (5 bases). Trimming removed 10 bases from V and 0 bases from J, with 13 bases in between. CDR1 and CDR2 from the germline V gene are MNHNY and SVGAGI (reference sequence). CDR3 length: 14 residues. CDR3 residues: CATTLTASGNTIYF. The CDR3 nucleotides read TGTGCCACAACCTTGACAGCCTCTGGAAACACCATATATTTT.

CDR3 sequence reads: CASSLEGVEAFF. As DNA, the CDR3 is TGTGCCAGCAGCTTAGAGGGAGTTGAAGCTTTCTTT. The chain recombines TRBV11-3 with TRBJ1-1; D unclear. CDR3 size: 12 residues. V was clipped by 0 bases and J by 7 bases, with 6 bases between them. Germline CDR1 reads SGHNT; CDR2 reads YENEEA.

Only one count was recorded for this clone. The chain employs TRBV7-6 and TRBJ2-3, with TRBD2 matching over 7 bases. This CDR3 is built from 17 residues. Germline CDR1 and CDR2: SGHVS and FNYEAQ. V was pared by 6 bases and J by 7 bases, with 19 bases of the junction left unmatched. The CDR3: CASRSGYGLADLNTQYF. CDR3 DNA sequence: TGTGCCAGCAGGTCTGGGTACGGGCTAGCGGATCTCAATACGCAGTATTTT.

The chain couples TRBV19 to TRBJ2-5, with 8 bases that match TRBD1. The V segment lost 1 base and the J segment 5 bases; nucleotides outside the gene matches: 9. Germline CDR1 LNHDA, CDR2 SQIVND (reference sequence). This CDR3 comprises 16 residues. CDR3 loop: CASSIGRGRERETQYF. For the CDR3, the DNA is TGTGCCAGTAGTATAGGCAGGGGGCGAGAGAGGGAGACCCAGTACTTC.

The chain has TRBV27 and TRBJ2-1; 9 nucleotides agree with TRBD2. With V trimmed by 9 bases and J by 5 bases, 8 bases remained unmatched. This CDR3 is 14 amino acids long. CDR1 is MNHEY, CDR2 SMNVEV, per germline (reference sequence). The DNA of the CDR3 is TGTGCCAGGGGCGGAGCTAGCGGGGACAATGAGCAGTTCTTC. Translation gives CARGGASGDNEQFF.

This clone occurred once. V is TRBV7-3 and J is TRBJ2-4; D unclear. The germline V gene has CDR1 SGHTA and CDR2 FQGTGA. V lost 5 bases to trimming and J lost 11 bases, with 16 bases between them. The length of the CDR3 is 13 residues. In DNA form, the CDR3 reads TGTGCCAGCAGCCCCGATTCGACTTCGGTTCAGTACTTC. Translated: CASSPDSTSVQYF.

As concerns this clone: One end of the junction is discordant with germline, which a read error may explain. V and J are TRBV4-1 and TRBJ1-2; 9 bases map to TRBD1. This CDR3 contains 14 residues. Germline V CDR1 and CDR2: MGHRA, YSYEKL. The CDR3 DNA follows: TGCGTCAGCAGACCTACAGGGGGCTATGGCGGCTACACCTTC. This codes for CVSRPTGGYGGYTF.

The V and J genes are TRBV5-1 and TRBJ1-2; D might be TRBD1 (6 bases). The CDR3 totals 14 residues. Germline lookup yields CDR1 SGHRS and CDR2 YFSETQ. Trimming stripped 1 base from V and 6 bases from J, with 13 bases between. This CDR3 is CASSLWTAQNGYTF. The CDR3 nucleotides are TGCGCCAGCAGCTTGTGGACAGCCCAGAATGGCTACACCTTC. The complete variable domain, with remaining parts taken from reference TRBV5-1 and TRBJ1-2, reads KAGVTQTPRYLIKTRGQQVTLSCSPISGHRSVSWYQQTPGQGLQFLFEYFSETQRNKGNFPGRFSGRQFSNSRSEMNVSTLELGDSALYLCASSLWTAQNGYTFGSGTRLTVV.

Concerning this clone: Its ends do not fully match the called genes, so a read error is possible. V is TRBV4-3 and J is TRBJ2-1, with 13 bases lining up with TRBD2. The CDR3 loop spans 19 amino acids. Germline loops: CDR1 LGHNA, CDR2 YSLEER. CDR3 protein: CASSQGRGLAGVSDNEQFF. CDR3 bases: TGCGCCAGCAGCCAAGGGAGAGGACTAGCGGGAGTCTCCGACAATGAGCAGTTCTTC.

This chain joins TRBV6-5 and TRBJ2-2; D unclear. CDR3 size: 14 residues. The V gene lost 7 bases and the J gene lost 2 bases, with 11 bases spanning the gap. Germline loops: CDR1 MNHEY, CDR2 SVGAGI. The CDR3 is CASTRKLNTGELFF. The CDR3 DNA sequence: TGTGCCAGCACCCGAAAGCTAAACACCGGGGAGCTGTTTTTT.

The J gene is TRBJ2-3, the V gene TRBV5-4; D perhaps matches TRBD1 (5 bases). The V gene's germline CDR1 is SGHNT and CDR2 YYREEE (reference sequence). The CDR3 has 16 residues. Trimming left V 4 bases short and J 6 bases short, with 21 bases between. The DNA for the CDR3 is TGTGCCAGCAGCCCGGGCGTGGGCCAGGGTATGGATACGCAGTATTTT. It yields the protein CASSPGVGQGMDTQYF.

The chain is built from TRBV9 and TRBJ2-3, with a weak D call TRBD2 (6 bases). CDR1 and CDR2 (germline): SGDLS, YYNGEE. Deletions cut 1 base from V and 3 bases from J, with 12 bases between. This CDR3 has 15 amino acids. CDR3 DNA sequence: TGTGCCAGCAGCGTAACCGGGAGTTCTACAGATACGCAGTATTTT. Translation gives CASSVTGSSTDTQYF.

This CDR3 is CASSLSDRGTDTQYF. In nucleotides, the CDR3 is TGTGCCAGCAGCCTTTCTGACAGGGGCACAGATACGCAGTATTTT. The gene calls are TRBV4-2 and TRBJ2-3; TRBD1 matches at 7 bases. This CDR3 region has 15 residues. Germline CDR1 LGHNA, CDR2 YNFKEQ. With V trimmed by 4 bases and J by 1 base, 5 bases remained unmatched.

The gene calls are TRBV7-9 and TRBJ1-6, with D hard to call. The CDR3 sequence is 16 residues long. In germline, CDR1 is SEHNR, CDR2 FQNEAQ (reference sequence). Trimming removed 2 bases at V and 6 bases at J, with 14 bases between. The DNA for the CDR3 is TGTGCCAGCAGCTTACTTTCCGGGAGCTCTAATTCACCCCTCCACTTT. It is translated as CASSLLSGSSNSPLHF.

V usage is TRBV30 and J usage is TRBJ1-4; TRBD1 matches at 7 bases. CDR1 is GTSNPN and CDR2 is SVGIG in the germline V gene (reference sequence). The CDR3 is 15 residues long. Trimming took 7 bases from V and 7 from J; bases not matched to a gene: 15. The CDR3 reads CAYQKTPGGSEKLFF. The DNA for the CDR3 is TGTGCCTATCAAAAAACGCCAGGGGGTAGTGAAAAACTGTTTTTT.

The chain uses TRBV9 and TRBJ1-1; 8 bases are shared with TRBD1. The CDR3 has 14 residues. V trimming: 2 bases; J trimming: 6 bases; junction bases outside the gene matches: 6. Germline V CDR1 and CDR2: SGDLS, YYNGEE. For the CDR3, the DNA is TGTGCCAGCAGCGTTCGAACAGGGGGGGCTGAAGCTTTCTTT. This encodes CASSVRTGGAEAFF.

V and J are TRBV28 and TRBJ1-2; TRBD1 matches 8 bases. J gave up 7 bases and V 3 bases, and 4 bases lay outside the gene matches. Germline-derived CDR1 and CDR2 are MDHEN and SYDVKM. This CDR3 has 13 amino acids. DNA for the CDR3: TGTGCCAGCAGTTTGTCGGACAGGGCTGGCTACACCTTC. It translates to CASSLSDRAGYTF.